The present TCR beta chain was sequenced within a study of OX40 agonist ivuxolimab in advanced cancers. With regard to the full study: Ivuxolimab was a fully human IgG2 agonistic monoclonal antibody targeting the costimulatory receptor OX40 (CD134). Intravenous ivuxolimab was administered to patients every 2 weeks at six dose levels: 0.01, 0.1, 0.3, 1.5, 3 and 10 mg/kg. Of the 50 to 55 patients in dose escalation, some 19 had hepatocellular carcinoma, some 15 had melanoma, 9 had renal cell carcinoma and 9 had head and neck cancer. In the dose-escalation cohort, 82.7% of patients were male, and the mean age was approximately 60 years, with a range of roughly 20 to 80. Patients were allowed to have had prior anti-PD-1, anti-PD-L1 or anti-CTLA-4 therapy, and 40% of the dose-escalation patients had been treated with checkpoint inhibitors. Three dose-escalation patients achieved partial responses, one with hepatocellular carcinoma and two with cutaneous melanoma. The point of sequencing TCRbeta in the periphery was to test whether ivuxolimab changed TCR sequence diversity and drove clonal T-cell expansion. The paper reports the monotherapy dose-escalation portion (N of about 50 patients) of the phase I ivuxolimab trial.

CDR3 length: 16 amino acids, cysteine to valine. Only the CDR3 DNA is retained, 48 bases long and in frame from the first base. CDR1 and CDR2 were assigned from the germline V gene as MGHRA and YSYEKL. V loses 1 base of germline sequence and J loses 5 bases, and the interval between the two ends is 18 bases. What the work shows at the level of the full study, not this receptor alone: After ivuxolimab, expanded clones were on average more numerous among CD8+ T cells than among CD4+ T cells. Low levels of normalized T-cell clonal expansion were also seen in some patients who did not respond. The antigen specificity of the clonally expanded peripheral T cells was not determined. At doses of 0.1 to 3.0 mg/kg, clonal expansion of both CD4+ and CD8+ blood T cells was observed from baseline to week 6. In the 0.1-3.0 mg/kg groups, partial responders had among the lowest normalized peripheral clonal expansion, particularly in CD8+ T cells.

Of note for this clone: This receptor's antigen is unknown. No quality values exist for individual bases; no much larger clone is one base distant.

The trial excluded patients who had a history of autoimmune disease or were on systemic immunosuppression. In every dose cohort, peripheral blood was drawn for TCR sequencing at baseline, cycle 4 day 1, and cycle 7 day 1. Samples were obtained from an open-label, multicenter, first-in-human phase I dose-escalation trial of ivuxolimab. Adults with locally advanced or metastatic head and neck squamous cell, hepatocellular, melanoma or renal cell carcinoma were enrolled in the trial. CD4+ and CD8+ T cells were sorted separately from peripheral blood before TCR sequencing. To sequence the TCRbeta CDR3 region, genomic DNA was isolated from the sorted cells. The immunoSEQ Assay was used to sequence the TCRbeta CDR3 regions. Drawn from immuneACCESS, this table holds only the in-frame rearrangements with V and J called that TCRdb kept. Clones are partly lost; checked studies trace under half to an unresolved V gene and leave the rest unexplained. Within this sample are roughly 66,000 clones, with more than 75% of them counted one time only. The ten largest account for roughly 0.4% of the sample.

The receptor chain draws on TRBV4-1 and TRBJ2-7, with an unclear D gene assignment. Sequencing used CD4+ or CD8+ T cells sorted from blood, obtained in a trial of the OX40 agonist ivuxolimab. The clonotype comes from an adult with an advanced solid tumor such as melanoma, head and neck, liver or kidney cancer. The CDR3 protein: CASSQVFVWFFHEQYV. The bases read TGCGCCAGCAGCCAAGTTTTCGTTTGGTTTTTCCACGAGCAGTACGTC.